The T cell receptor beta chain under discussion was sequenced for a study of shared T cell receptors in the human thymus. Using immunoSEQ multiplex PCR, the repertoire was profiled, and TCRdb retains in-frame clones only, with some absent. The profile shows roughly 710,000 clones, approximately 85% of them singletons. Losses at the gene ends were 5 bases for V and 3 bases for J; bases not matched to a gene: 11. CDR3 length: 16 amino acids. CDR1 is MNHEY, CDR2 SMNVEV, per germline (reference sequence). These data are also associated with another study on human thymus T cells.

Source material: thymocytes. The chain couples TRBV27 to TRBJ2-3, with 7 bases aligning to TRBD1. This TCR was sampled from a girl under two years old with a congenital heart defect. This CDR3 is CASSPRGRGKTDTQYF. The DNA for the CDR3 is TGTGCCAGCAGTCCCCGGGGCAGGGGGAAAACAGATACGCAGTATTTT.